The sample holds one count of the clone carrying this TCR beta chain. Its antigen is still unknown. Germline CDR1 reads MGHDK; CDR2 reads SYGVNS. This CDR3 is 14 amino acids long. V lost 4 bases, J lost 3 bases, and 13 bases lay in between. TCRdb processed the reads anew with MiXCR; each CDR3 protein has one entry. The table shows 900,000 to 950,000 distinct CDR3 sequences, with 30% to 40% occurring only once. These data come from a study of T cell repertoires in cytomegalovirus infection. Study-wide context: Selected CMV epitopes included recently identified HLA-C-restricted ones as well as well-studied HLA-B-restricted ones.

This chain uses TRBV25-1 with TRBJ2-7; D uncertain. The sequence was collected from a human donor in good health (CMV status not recorded). Some clones in this sample may be carry-over from other donors' samples. The material sequenced was cultured CD8+ T cells from PBMCs, taken from culture after CMV antigen stimulation. CDR3 residues: CASSVGQQNYEQYF. CDR3 in DNA: TGTGCCAGCAGTGTCGGGCAGCAAAACTACGAGCAGTACTTC.